The 28 T cell receptor beta chains presented below share a single source sample, sequenced in a study of blood T cells in healthy people across ages (dated by TCRdb to between 2015 and 2017). Receptor amplification or capture employed 5' RACE. The run used an Illumina HiSeq 2500. A second PCR of roughly 7 to 11 cycles was run with a J-beta primer mix and a sample-barcoded 5' primer. TCRdb ran its own pipeline on the public reads, namely fastp trimming at Q25 and MiXCR clone calling, and kept in-frame beta chains. Each CDR3 protein gets just one entry, which takes the most common genes and DNA from the rows behind it. For this sample the table gives 760,000 or so distinct CDR3 sequences, of which 25% were detected only once. The ten largest clones represent 9.4% of the sample. The same specimen was also included in a second study, on T cells of mothers and their children.

Input material: blood. These receptors all come from a boy under 18 in good health.

This chain joins TRBV3-1 and TRBJ2-5, with TRBD2 matching over 12 bases. This CDR3 is built from 18 residues. Germline V gives CDR1 LGHDT, CDR2 YNNKEL (reference sequence). V dropped 0 bases and J dropped 2; count of bases not matched to a gene: 7. In DNA, the CDR3 is TGTGCCAGCAGCCAAGATTTATTTGGGACTAGCGGGCAAGAGACCCAGTACTTC. Translating it yields CASSQDLFGTSGQETQYF.

The chain uses TRBV18 and TRBJ2-5, with a weak D call TRBD2 (5 bases). Germline loops: CDR1 KGHSH, CDR2 LQKENI. V lost 3 bases and J lost 5, with 13 bases in between. The CDR3 covers 14 residues. CDR3 sequence reads: CASSPVGERETQYF. Written as DNA, the CDR3 is TGTGCCAGCTCACCGGTCGGGGAGAGGGAGACCCAGTACTTC.

This chain joins TRBV12-3 or TRBV12-4 and TRBJ2-5, with D perhaps TRBD2 (5 bases). The V and J ends lost 5 bases and 7 bases respectively, with 17 bases between them. The CDR3 extends over 14 amino acids. The CDR3 spells CASSPLGVGVTQYF. The CDR3 region has the DNA TGTGCCAGCAGTCCCCTCGGGGTCGGAGTGACCCAGTACTTC.

V gene TRBV10-3 combines with J gene TRBJ1-2; D gene ambiguous. Germline V CDR1 and CDR2: ENHRY, SYGVKD. With 1 base removed from V and 0 bases from J, the gap between germline ends came to 9 bases. CDR3 length equals 15 residues. The CDR3 DNA is TGTGCCATCAGTGAGTACCAGTCAGCTAACTATGGCTACACCTTC. Residues: CAISEYQSANYGYTF.

J is TRBJ2-7 and V is TRBV6-6; 8 bases line up with TRBD1. V was clipped by 4 bases and J by 3 bases; unmatched bases: 2. The CDR3 covers 13 residues. CDR1 is MNHNY and CDR2 is SVGAGI in the germline V gene (reference sequence). CDR3 sequence (DNA): TGTGCCAGCAGTTGGGGGACAGGCTACGAGCAGTACTTC. It yields the protein CASSWGTGYEQYF.

The J gene is TRBJ1-1, the V gene TRBV5-5; D remains unclear. Germline CDR1 reads SGHKS; CDR2 reads YYEKEE (reference sequence). The CDR3 contains 13 residues. V lost 0 bases to trimming and J lost 4 bases, with 7 bases between them. As DNA, the CDR3 is TGTGCCAGCAGCTTGGCCAGCTTCACTGAAGCTTTCTTT. Protein product: CASSLASFTEAFF.

This chain links TRBV18 with TRBJ2-7; tentatively, D is TRBD1 (5 bases). CDR1 is KGHSH and CDR2 is LQKENI in the germline V gene. There are 15 residues in the CDR3. Trimming took 2 bases from V and 5 from J, leaving 16 bases between them. The CDR3 sequence: CASSPSSGLGNEQYF. In DNA, the CDR3 is TGTGCCAGCTCACCATCATCAGGGTTAGGTAACGAGCAGTACTTC.

The chain carries TRBV20-1 and TRBJ1-4, with no clear D. The germline V gene encodes CDR1 DFQATT and CDR2 SNEGSKA (reference sequence). The CDR3 extends over 13 amino acids. V was pared by 5 bases and J by 2 bases, with 9 bases between. The CDR3 nucleotides are TGCAGTGCTTCCTACGGGACTAATGAAAAACTGTTTTTT. This gives the protein CSASYGTNEKLFF.

The gene calls are TRBV6-1 and TRBJ1-2, with D maybe TRBD1 (5 bases). This CDR3 is built from 14 residues. Germline values: CDR1 MNHNS, CDR2 SASEGT. V was cut by 1 base and J by 4 bases, with 10 bases left in between. CDR3 DNA: TGTGCCAGCAGTGAAGTTGTCGGGGGCTATGGCTACACCTTC. This gives the protein CASSEVVGGYGYTF.

The chain combines TRBV9 with TRBJ2-3, with D tentatively TRBD1 or TRBD2 (5 bases each). Per germline, CDR1 SGDLS and CDR2 YYNGEE. The CDR3 runs to 14 residues. V was cut by 2 bases and J by 3 bases, with 10 bases left in between. CDR3 in DNA: TGTGCCAGCAGCGTCCTGGGGGAGACAGATACGCAGTATTTT. It specifies CASSVLGETDTQYF.

This clonotype was detected only a few times. The CDR3 region is CSVAEISTYYEQYF. The CDR3, as DNA: TGCAGCGTTGCCGAAATTAGCACATACTACGAGCAGTACTTC. The chain carries TRBV29-1 and TRBJ2-7; unclear D gene. Deletions cut 4 bases from V and 3 bases from J, with 16 bases between. CDR1 and CDR2 from the germline V gene are SQVTM and ANQGSEA. The CDR3 covers 14 residues.

This sequence joins TRBV6-6 and TRBJ2-5; TRBD1 might be the D (6 bases). Germline CDR1 is MNHNY and CDR2 is SVGAGI (reference sequence). This CDR3 has 14 residues. Trimming cost V 7 bases and J 2 bases, with 14 bases left between them. CDR3 bases: TGTGCCAGCAATACCCGGACAGAGCAAGAGACCCAGTACTTC. This codes for CASNTRTEQETQYF.

This clonotype was seen at least ten times. This chain joins TRBV12-3 or TRBV12-4 and TRBJ2-7; TRBD1 matches at 8 bases. Trimming removed 8 bases from V and 6 bases from J; junction bases left unmatched: 6. The CDR3 is made up of 12 amino acids. The CDR3 sequence: CASSPTGGEQYF. The DNA of the CDR3 is TGTGCCAGCTCACCTACAGGGGGCGAGCAGTACTTC.

This clonotype appeared a single time. The chain uses TRBV7-9 and TRBJ1-2; 9 nucleotides line up with TRBD1. The CDR3 extends over 13 amino acids. V lost 2 bases to trimming and J lost 12 bases; unmatched junction nucleotides: 7. CDR1 and CDR2 from the germline V gene are SEHNR and FQNEAQ (reference sequence). In DNA, the CDR3 is TGTGCCAGCAGCTTAACCGGGACAGGGTTTCACACCTTC. Protein: CASSLTGTGFHTF.

This clonotype appeared many times. This chain links TRBV7-2 with TRBJ1-5, with a weak D call TRBD1 (5 bases). Germline V CDR1 and CDR2: SGHTA, FQGNSA. The length of the CDR3 is 14 residues. The V gene lost 2 bases and the J gene lost 1 base, with 6 bases spanning the gap. The CDR3 loop is CASSLWDSNQPQHF. The DNA for the CDR3 is TGTGCCAGCAGCTTATGGGACAGCAATCAGCCCCAGCATTTT.

The chain links TRBV7-2 to TRBJ1-5; D ambiguous. V dropped 2 bases and J dropped 3 bases, with 11 bases sitting between them. Per germline, CDR1 SGHTA and CDR2 FQGNSA. The CDR3 is 15 residues long. Here the CDR3 DNA reads TGTGCCAGCAGCTTACTCGCAGGACTCAATCAGCCCCAGCATTTT. The encoded protein is CASSLLAGLNQPQHF. The variable domain in full, completed from reference TRBV7-2 and TRBJ1-5, reads GAGVSQSPSNKVTEKGKDVELRCDPISGHTALYWYRQSLGQGLEFLIYFQGNSAPDKSGLPSDRFSAERTGGSVSTLTIQRTQQEDSAVYLCASSLLAGLNQPQHFGDGTRLSIL.

This clonotype was observed a handful of times. This CDR3 reads CASSTRIAGSRKETQYF. CDR3 coding DNA: TGTGCCAGCAGTACCCGGATAGCGGGGTCCCGAAAAGAGACCCAGTACTTC. The V call is TRBV12-3 or TRBV12-4, the J call TRBJ2-5; the match to TRBD2 covers 8 bases. V was clipped by 5 bases and J by 3 bases; unmatched bases: 14. The CDR3 is 17 residues long.

This clonotype showed up just a few times. V is TRBV27 and J is TRBJ2-5, with D tentatively TRBD1 (5 bases). Germline V lookup: CDR1 MNHEY, CDR2 SMNVEV (reference sequence). Trimming took 5 bases from V and 1 from J, leaving 14 bases between them. The length of the CDR3 is 15 residues. CDR3 sequence (DNA): TGTGCCAGCAGTCCTCGGACAAGTCGCCAAGAGACCCAGTACTTC. Translating gives CASSPRTSRQETQYF.

The sample holds one count of this clonotype. The chain links TRBV5-8 to TRBJ2-1, with D perhaps TRBD1 (6 bases). The germline V gene has CDR1 SGHTS and CDR2 YDEGEE. The V gene lost 4 bases and the J gene lost 5 bases, with 16 bases spanning the gap. CDR3 length: 15 residues. This CDR3 is CASSGDLAGDNEQFF. CDR3 nucleotides: TGTGCCAGCAGCGGTGATCTAGCAGGGGACAATGAGCAGTTCTTC.

This clonotype occurred a few times. The rearrangement links TRBV29-1 to TRBJ2-4; D remains ambiguous. The CDR3 runs to 13 residues. The germline V gene encodes CDR1 SQVTM and CDR2 ANQGSEA. Trimming shortened V by 1 base and J by 4 bases, and 8 bases separated the two germline ends. The chain's CDR3 is CSVEAQTKNIQYF. CDR3 nucleotide sequence: TGCAGCGTTGAAGCGCAGACTAAAAACATTCAGTACTTC. Drawing the rest from reference TRBV29-1 and TRBJ2-4, the complete variable domain is SAVISQKPSRDICQRGTSLTIQCQVDSQVTMMFWYRQQPGQSLTLIATANQGSEATYESGFVIDKFPISRPNLTFSTLTVSNMSPEDSSIYLCSVEAQTKNIQYFGAGTRLSVL.

A single count supports this clonotype. V and J are TRBV12-3 or TRBV12-4 and TRBJ2-5; D is perhaps TRBD1 (7 bases). The length of the CDR3 is 15 residues. Between the trimmed V and J ends, which lost 3 bases and 2 bases, there was a span of 13 bases. This CDR3 is CASSFFRGAQETQYF. CDR3 coding DNA: TGTGCCAGCAGTTTCTTCAGGGGGGCACAAGAGACCCAGTACTTC.

The chain couples TRBV7-9 to TRBJ1-4; D is uncertain. Trimming pared 2 bases from V and 4 bases from J, leaving 11 bases between. Germline CDR1 is SEHNR and CDR2 is FQNEAQ (reference sequence). This CDR3 has 15 amino acids. CDR3 region: CASSLLKQNNEKLFF. The CDR3 nucleotides are TGTGCCAGCAGCTTACTAAAGCAGAATAATGAAAAACTGTTTTTT.

V is TRBV5-6 and J is TRBJ2-7; weak D call: TRBD1 (8 bases). CDR3 length equals 17 residues. Germline CDR1 SGHDT, CDR2 YYEEEE. Trimming pared 1 base from V and 5 bases from J, leaving 22 bases between. The CDR3 here is CASSLSAAGQAFHEQYF. In nucleotides, the CDR3 is TGTGCCAGCAGCTTGAGTGCAGCGGGACAGGCTTTCCACGAGCAGTACTTC.

This clonotype showed up just a few times. The genes are TRBV4-1 and TRBJ2-5, with D possibly matching TRBD1 (5 bases). The assigned J gene may be wrong: the sequence end matches TRBJ2-7 better. Germline V lookup: CDR1 MGHRA, CDR2 YSYEKL. CDR3 length equals 15 residues. The CDR3 protein is CASSQDLVTAYEQYF. CDR3 coding DNA: TGCGCCAGCAGCCAAGATCTTGTGACAGCTTACGAGCAGTACTTC.

The chain carries TRBV7-8 and TRBJ2-4; D uncertain. The V end was cut by 6 bases, the J end by 9 bases, with 12 bases between. This CDR3 comprises 12 residues. Looked up from germline, CDR1 is SGHVS and CDR2 is FQNEAQ. CDR3 bases: TGTGCCAGCAGTCAAAGGGCAGGCATTCAGTACTTC. Its protein is CASSQRAGIQYF.

This clonotype was seen only a few times. The chain employs TRBV6-6 and TRBJ1-1; D not resolved. CDR1 MNHNY and CDR2 SVGAGI come from the germline V gene (reference sequence). Trimming took off 5 bases at V and 0 bases at J, with 10 bases between the two ends. This CDR3 region has 14 residues. Here the CDR3 reads CASSPYGMNTEAFF. CDR3 sequence (DNA): TGTGCCAGCAGTCCGTATGGGATGAACACTGAAGCTTTCTTT.

The rearrangement joins TRBV29-1 to TRBJ1-1; possibly TRBD1 for D (6 bases). The V and J ends lost 7 bases and 5 bases respectively, with 14 bases between them. Germline values: CDR1 SQVTM, CDR2 ANQGSEA. CDR3 length equals 12 residues. This CDR3 reads CSAHRQGTEAFF. CDR3 bases: TGCAGCGCACACAGGCAGGGGACTGAAGCTTTCTTT.

V is TRBV7-2 and J is TRBJ1-1; no clear D gene. V was cut by 9 bases and J by 3 bases, with 20 bases left in between. Germline V gene sequence: CDR1 SGHTA, CDR2 FQGNSA. The length of the CDR3 is 15 residues. CDR3 protein: CASSSTTLLDTEAFF. The CDR3 bases are TGTGCCAGTTCCTCCACGACGCTGCTCGACACTGAAGCTTTCTTT.